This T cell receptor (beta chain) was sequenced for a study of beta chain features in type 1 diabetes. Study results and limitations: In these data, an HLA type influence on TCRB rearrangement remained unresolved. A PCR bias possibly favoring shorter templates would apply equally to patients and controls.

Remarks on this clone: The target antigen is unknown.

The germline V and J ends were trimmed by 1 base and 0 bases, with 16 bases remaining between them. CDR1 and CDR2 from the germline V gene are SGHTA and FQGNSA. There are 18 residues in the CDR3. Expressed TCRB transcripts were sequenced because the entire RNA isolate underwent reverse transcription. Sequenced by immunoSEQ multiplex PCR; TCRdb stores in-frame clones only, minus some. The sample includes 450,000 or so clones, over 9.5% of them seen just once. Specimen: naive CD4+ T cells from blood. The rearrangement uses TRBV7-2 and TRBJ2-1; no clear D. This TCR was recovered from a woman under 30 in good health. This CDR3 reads CASSLVFLKVGSYNEQFF. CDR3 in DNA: TGTGCCAGCAGCTTAGTCTTCTTAAAGGTGGGCTCCTACAATGAGCAGTTCTTC.